This record concerns one T cell receptor (beta chain) sequence. This sample was included in a study of blood T cell repertoires in COVID-19. Study background: The samples span acute and convalescent COVID-19 from the United States, Italy and Spain.

The CDR3 has 14 residues. Trimming took off 5 bases at V and 4 bases at J, with 12 bases between the two ends. CDR1 and CDR2 from the germline V gene are MNHEY and SVGAGI. Per the original data handling: From reference gene primer amplification, estimates of nucleated cell counts were derived. The assay was immunoSEQ multiplex PCR, and TCRdb's table has in-frame clones only and misses some. The V and J calls and clone size come from that table; D and trimming were worked out from the DNA. The sample carries approximately 160,000 clones, over 65% recorded once. Two negative PCRs, clearance, or symptom resolution were required of recovered Cohort 3 donors.

Sequencing was performed on PBMCs or T cells enriched from blood (not recorded which). This clonotype was obtained from a woman in her fifties or sixties who had recovered from COVID-19. This chain links TRBV6-5 with TRBJ1-3, with D possibly being TRBD1 (5 bases). CDR3 loop: CASSRQGFGNTIYF. The CDR3 DNA sequence: TGTGCCAGCAGTCGTCAGGGTTTCGGAAACACCATATATTTT.